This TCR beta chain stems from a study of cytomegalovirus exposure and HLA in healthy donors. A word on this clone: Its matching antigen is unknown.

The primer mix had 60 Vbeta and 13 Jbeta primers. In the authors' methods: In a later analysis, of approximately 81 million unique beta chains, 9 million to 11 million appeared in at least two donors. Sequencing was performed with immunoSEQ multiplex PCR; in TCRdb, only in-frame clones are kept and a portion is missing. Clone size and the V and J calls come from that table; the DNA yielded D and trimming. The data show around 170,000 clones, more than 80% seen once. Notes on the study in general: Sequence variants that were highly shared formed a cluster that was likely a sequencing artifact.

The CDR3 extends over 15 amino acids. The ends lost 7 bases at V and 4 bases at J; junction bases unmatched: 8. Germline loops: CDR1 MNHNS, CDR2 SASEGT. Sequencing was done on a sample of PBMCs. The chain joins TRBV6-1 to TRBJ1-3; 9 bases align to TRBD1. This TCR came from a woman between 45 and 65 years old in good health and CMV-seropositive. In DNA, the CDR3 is TGTGCCAGCAAACGGGACAGGGTAGTCGGAAACACCATATATTTT. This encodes CASKRDRVVGNTIYF.